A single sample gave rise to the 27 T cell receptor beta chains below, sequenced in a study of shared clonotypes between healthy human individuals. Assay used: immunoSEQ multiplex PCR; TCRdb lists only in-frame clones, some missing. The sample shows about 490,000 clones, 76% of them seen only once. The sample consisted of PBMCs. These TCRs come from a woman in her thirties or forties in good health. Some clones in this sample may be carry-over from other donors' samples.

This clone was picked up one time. CDR3 loop: CASSEQDSSYNEQFF. CDR3 in DNA: TGTGCCAGCAGTGAGCAGGACAGCTCCTACAATGAGCAGTTCTTC. The genes are TRBV6-4 and TRBJ2-1, with D possibly matching TRBD1 (6 bases). CDR3 size: 15 residues. Germline loops: CDR1 MRHNA, CDR2 SNTAGT. V lost 3 bases and J 0 bases, leaving 9 bases between the germline ends.

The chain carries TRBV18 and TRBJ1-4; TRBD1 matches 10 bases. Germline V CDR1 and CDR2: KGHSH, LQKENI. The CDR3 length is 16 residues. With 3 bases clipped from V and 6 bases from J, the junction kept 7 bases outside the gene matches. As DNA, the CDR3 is TGTGCCAGCTCACCGCAGCCGGGACAGGGGCATGAAAAACTGTTTTTT. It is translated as CASSPQPGQGHEKLFF. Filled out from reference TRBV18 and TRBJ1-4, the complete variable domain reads NAGVMQNPRHLVRRRGQEARLRCSPMKGHSHVYWYRQLPEEGLKFMVYLQKENIIDESGMPKERFSAEFPKEGPSILRIQQVVRGDSAAYFCASSPQPGQGHEKLFFGSGTQLSVL.

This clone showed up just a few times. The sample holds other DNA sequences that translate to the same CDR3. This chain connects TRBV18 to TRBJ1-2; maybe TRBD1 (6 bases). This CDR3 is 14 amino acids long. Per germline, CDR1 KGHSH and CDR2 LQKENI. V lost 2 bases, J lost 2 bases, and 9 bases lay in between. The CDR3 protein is CASSPGQQNYGYTF. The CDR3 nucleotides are TGTGCCAGCTCACCAGGACAGCAAAACTATGGCTACACCTTC.

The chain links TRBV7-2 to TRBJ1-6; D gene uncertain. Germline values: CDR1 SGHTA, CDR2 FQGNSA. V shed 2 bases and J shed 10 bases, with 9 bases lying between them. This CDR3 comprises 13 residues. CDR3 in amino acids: CASSLTGVSPLHF. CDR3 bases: TGTGCCAGCAGCTTAACGGGAGTGTCACCCCTCCACTTT.

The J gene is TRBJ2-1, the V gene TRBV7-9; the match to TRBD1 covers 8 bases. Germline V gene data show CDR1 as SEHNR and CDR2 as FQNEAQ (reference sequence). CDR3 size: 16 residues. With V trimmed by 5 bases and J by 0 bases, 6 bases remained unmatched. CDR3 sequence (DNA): TGTGCCAGCAGCCCCCAGACAGGGGACTCCTACAATGAGCAGTTCTTC. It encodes CASSPQTGDSYNEQFF. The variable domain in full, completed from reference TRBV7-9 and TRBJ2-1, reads DTGVSQNPRHKITKRGQNVTFRCDPISEHNRLYWYRQTLGQGPEFLTYFQNEAQLEKSRLLSDRFSAERPKGSFSTLEIQRTEQGDSAMYLCASSPQTGDSYNEQFFGPGTRLTVL.

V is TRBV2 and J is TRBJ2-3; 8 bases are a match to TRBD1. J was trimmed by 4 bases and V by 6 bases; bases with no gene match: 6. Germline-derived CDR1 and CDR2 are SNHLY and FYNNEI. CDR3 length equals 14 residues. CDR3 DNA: TGTGCCAGCAGCCCCGACAGGGGCCCAGATACGCAGTATTTT. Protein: CASSPDRGPDTQYF.

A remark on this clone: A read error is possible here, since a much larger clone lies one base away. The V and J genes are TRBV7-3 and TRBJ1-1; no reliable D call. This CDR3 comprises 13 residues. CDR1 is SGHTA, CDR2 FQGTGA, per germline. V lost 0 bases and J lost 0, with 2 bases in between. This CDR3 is CASSLTVNTEAFF. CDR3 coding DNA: TGTGCCAGCAGCTTAACGGTGAACACTGAAGCTTTCTTT.

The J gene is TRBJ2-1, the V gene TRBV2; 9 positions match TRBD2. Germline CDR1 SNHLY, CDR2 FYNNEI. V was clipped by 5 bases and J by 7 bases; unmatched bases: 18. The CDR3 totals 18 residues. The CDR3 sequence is CASSHLPLIAGVPNEQFF. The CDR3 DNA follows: TGTGCCAGCAGTCATCTGCCTTTGATAGCGGGAGTTCCTAATGAGCAGTTCTTC. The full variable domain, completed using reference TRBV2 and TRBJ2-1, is EPEVTQTPSHQVTQMGQEVILRCVPISNHLYFYWYRQILGQKVEFLVSFYNNEISEKSEIFDDQFSVERPDGSNFTLKIRSTKLEDSAMYFCASSHLPLIAGVPNEQFFGPGTRLTVL.

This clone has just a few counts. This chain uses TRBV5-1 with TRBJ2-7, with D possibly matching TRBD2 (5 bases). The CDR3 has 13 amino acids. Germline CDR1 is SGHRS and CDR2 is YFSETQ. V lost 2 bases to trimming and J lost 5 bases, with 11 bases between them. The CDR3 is CASSLIPGDEQYF. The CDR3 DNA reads TGCGCCAGCAGCTTAATTCCCGGGGACGAGCAGTACTTC. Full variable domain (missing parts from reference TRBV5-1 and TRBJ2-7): KAGVTQTPRYLIKTRGQQVTLSCSPISGHRSVSWYQQTPGQGLQFLFEYFSETQRNKGNFPGRFSGRQFSNSRSEMNVSTLELGDSALYLCASSLIPGDEQYFGPGTRLTVT.

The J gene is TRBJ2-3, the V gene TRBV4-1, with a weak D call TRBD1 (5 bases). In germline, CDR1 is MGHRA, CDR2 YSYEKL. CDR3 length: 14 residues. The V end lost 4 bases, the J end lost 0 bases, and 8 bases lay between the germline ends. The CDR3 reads CASSPRQSTDTQYF. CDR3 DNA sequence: TGCGCCAGCAGCCCCCGACAGAGCACAGATACGCAGTATTTT.

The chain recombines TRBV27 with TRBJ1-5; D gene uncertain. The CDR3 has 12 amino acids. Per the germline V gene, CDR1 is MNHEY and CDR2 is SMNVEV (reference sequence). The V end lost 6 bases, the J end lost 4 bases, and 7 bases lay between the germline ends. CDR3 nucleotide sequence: TGTGCCAGCAGAACCCAGAATCAGCCCCAGCATTTT. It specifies CASRTQNQPQHF.

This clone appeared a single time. For the CDR3, the DNA is TGCGCCAGCAGCTTGACAGGGGGGGATACGCAGTATTTT. Its translation: CASSLTGGDTQYF. The chain has TRBV5-1 and TRBJ2-3, with 8 bases identical to TRBD1. CDR3 length equals 13 residues. The ends lost 1 base at V and 6 bases at J; junction bases unmatched: 1. The germline gives CDR1 SGHRS, CDR2 YFSETQ.

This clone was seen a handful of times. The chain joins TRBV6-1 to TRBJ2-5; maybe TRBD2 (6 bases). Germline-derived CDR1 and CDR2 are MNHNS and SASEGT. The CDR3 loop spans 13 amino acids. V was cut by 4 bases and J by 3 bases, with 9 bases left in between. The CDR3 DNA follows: TGTGCCAGCAGTGCTTGGGGGGAAGAGACCCAGTACTTC. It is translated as CASSAWGEETQYF.

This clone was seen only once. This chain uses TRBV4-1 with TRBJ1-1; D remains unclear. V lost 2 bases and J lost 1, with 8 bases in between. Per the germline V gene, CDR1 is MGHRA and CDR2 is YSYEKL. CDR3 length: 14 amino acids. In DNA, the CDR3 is TGCGCCAGCAGCCAATTCAGTCAGAACACTGAAGCTTTCTTT. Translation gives CASSQFSQNTEAFF.

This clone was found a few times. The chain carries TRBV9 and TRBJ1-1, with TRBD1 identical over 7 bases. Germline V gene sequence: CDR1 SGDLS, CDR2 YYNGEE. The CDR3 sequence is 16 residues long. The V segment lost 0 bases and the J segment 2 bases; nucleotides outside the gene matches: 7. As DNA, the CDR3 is TGTGCCAGCAGCGTAGGCGGCAGGGGGGATAACACTGAAGCTTTCTTT. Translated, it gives CASSVGGRGDNTEAFF.

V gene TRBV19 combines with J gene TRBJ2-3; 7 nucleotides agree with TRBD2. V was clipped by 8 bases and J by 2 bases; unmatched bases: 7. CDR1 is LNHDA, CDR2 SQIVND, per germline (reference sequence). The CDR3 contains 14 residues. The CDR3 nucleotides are TGTGCCAGTCGGCGGGACTACAACACAGATACGCAGTATTTT. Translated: CASRRDYNTDTQYF.

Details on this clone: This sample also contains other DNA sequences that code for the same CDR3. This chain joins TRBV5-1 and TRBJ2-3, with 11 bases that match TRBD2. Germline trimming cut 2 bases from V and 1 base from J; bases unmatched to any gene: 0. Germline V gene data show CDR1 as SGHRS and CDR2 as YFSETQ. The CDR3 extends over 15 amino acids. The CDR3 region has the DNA TGCGCCAGCAGCTTACTAGCGGGGGGCACAGATACGCAGTATTTT. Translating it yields CASSLLAGGTDTQYF.

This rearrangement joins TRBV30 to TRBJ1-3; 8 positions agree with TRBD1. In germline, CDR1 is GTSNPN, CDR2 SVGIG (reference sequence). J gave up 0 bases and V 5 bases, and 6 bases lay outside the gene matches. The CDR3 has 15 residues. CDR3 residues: CAWEGQGYSGNTIYF. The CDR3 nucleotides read TGTGCCTGGGAAGGACAGGGATACTCTGGAAACACCATATATTTT.

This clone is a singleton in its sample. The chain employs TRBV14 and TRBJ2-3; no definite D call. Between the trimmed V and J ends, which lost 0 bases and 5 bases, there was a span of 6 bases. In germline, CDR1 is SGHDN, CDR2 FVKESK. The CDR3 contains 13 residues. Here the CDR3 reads CASSQDLGDTQYF. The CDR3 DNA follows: TGTGCCAGCAGCCAAGATCTAGGAGATACGCAGTATTTT.

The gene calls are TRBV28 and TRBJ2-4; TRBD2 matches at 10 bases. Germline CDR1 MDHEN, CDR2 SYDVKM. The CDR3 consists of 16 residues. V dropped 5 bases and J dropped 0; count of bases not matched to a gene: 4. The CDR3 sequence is CASSHLAGAAKNIQYF. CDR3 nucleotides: TGTGCCAGCAGTCATCTAGCGGGAGCAGCCAAAAACATTCAGTACTTC.

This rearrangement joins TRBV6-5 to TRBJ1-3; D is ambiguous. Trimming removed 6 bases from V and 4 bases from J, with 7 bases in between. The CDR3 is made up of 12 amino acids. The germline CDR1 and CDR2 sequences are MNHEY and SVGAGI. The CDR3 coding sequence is TGTGCCAGCAGCAGCGGGGGAAACACCATATATTTT. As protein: CASSSGGNTIYF.

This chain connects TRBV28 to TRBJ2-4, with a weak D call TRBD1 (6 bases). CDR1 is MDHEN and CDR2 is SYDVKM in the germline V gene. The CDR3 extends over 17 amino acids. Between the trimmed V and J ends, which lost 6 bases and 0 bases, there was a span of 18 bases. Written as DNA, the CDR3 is TGTGCCAGCAGGGGGGCCTCGGCCTTTATAGCCAAAAACATTCAGTACTTC. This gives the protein CASRGASAFIAKNIQYF.

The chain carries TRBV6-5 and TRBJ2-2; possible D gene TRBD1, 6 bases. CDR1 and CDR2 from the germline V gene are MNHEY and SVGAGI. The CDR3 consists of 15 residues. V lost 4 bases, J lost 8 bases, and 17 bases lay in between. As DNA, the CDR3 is TGTGCCAGCAGTTTCCTCGGGACACTATTGGGGGAGCTGTTTTTT. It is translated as CASSFLGTLLGELFF.

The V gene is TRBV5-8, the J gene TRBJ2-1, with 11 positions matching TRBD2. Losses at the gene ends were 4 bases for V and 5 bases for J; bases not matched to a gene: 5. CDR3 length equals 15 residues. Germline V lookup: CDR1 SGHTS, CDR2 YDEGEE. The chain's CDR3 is CASSLQGLADNEQFF. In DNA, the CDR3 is TGTGCCAGCAGCCTCCAGGGACTAGCGGACAATGAGCAGTTCTTC.

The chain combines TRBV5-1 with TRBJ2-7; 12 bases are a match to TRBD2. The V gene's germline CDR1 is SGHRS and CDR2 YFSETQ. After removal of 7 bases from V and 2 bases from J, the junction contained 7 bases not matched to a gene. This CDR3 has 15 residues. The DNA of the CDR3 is TGCGCCAGCGGGACAGGACTAGCGGGGACCTACGAGCAGTACTTC. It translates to CASGTGLAGTYEQYF.

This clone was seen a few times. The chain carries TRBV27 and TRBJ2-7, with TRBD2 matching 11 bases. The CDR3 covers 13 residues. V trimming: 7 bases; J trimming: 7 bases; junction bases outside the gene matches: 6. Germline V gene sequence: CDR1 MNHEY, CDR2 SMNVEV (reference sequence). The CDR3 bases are TGTGCCAGCAAGGGACTAGCGGATAGAGAGCAGTACTTC. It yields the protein CASKGLADREQYF.

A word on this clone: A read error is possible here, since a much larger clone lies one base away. CDR3 region: CAWRDRASYEQYF. The CDR3 DNA follows: TGTGCCTGGAGGGACAGGGCCTCCTACGAGCAGTACTTC. This chain connects TRBV30 to TRBJ2-7; 8 bases match TRBD1. Germline CDR1 and CDR2: GTSNPN and SVGIG (reference sequence). With 3 bases clipped from V and 0 bases from J, the junction kept 1 base outside the gene matches. The CDR3 extends over 13 amino acids.